The clone carrying this T cell receptor beta chain has a single count. Its antigen is undetermined. These data originate in a study of cytomegalovirus exposure and HLA in healthy donors. General study findings and limits: Being productive about 87% or about 30% of the time was typical of most TCR beta V segments in an earlier analysis. In all likelihood, a cluster of highly shared sequence variants was a sequencing artifact. One variant, a missense change in DCLRE1C, was linked in a later analysis to TCR beta V- and J-gene trimming.

Primers for the PCR totalled 60 Vbeta and 13 Jbeta. Measured with immunoSEQ multiplex PCR; TCRdb has only the in-frame clones, and not every one. In the table there are about 120,000 clones, around 85% of which are singletons. The source of this sequence is a man younger than 30 in good health and CMV-seropositive. The sample consisted of PBMCs.

The CDR3 loop is CASSSIRGNTEAFF. DNA of the CDR3: TGTGCCAGCAGTTCCATTCGGGGAAACACTGAAGCTTTCTTT. V gene TRBV6-6 combines with J gene TRBJ1-1, with D uncertain. Trimming left V 4 bases short and J 2 bases short, with 11 bases between. The CDR3 is 14 residues long. CDR1 MNHNY and CDR2 SVGAGI come from the germline V gene (reference sequence).